This TCR beta chain was captured in a study of blood T cell repertoires in COVID-19. Trimming took 3 bases from V and 1 from J, leaving 9 bases between them. CDR3 length: 15 amino acids. Germline V lookup: CDR1 MRHNA, CDR2 SNTAGT. Profiled with immunoSEQ multiplex PCR; TCRdb holds only in-frame clones, not every one. Seen here are about 78,000 clones, about nine tenths observed once, and the top ten hold 0.7% to 0.9%. The sequence was collected from a woman aged 80 or older with acute or convalescent COVID-19. The sample consisted of peripheral blood. The chain carries TRBV6-4 and TRBJ2-2, with D perhaps matching TRBD1 (6 bases). The CDR3 reads CASSEQGGNTGELFF. CDR3 nucleotides: TGTGCCAGCAGTGAGCAAGGGGGGAACACCGGGGAGCTGTTTTTT.